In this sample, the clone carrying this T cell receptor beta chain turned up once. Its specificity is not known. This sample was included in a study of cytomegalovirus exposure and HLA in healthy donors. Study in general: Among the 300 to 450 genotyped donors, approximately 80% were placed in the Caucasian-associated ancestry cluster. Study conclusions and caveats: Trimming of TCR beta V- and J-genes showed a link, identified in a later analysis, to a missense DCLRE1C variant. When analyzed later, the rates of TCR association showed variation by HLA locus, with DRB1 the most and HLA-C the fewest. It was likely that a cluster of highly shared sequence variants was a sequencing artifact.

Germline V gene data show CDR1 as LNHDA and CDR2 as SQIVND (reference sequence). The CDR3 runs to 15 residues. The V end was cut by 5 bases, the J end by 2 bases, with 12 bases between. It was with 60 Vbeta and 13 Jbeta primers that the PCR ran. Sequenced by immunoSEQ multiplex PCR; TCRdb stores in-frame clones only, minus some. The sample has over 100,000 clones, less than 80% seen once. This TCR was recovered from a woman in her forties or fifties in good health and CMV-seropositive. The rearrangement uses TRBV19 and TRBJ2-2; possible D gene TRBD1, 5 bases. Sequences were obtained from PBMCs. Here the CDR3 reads CASSPLGANTGELFF. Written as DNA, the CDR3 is TGTGCCAGTAGTCCCTTAGGGGCAAACACCGGGGAGCTGTTTTTT.